These 26 T cell receptor beta chains were sequenced from one sample in a study of blood T cell repertoires in COVID-19. The table came from immunoSEQ multiplex PCR; TCRdb's copy has only in-frame clones and leaves some out. The sample has roughly 190,000 clones; around nine tenths are singletons. What was sequenced was peripheral blood. The origin of the receptors is a man between 40 and 49 years old with active or convalescent COVID-19.

The chain recombines TRBV6-1 with TRBJ1-5; 11 bases align to TRBD1. There are 16 residues in the CDR3. The trim removed 4 bases at V and 6 bases at J, leaving 8 bases unmatched. Germline V gene lookup returns CDR1 MNHNS and CDR2 SASEGT. The CDR3 is CASSARTGGIAQPQHF. The CDR3 nucleotides read TGTGCCAGCAGTGCAAGGACAGGGGGCATCGCTCAGCCCCAGCATTTT.

The V gene is TRBV15, the J gene TRBJ1-1; TRBD1 agrees at 7 bases. Germline values: CDR1 LNHNV, CDR2 YYDKDF (reference sequence). Losses at the gene ends were 8 bases for V and 4 bases for J; bases not matched to a gene: 13. The CDR3 extends over 15 amino acids. This CDR3 is CATRQGLLGGTEAFF. For the CDR3, the DNA is TGTGCCACCCGACAGGGCCTTCTTGGGGGCACTGAAGCTTTCTTT.

The chain carries TRBV12-3 or TRBV12-4 and TRBJ1-1, with D hard to call. The germline V and J ends were trimmed by 5 bases and 11 bases, with 15 bases remaining between them. CDR3 length: 12 amino acids. Here the CDR3 DNA reads TGTGCCAGCAGTGTTCCCTCCACAGTGGCTTTCTTT. Its protein is CASSVPSTVAFF.

This chain joins TRBV4-1 and TRBJ2-7; 9 nucleotides align to TRBD2. Germline V gives CDR1 MGHRA, CDR2 YSYEKL. The V gene end was trimmed by 4 bases and the J gene end by 0 bases; junction bases not matched to a gene: 7. The CDR3 is 16 residues long. The CDR3, as DNA: TGCGCCAGCAGCCTCCAACCTAGCGGGAACTCCTACGAGCAGTACTTC. It specifies CASSLQPSGNSYEQYF.

The genes are TRBV19 and TRBJ1-2; TRBD1 matches 10 bases. Trimming at V came to 4 bases and at J to 5 bases, leaving 13 bases not matched to a gene. The CDR3 is 17 residues long. Germline V gene lookup returns CDR1 LNHDA and CDR2 SQIVND (reference sequence). DNA for the CDR3: TGTGCCAGTAGTACCACCGGGACAGGGGTTAGTTTATATGGCTACACCTTC. It codes for CASSTTGTGVSLYGYTF.

The chain employs TRBV6-1 and TRBJ2-7, with 7 bases matching TRBD2. This CDR3 spans 13 amino acids. The trim removed 5 bases at V and 4 bases at J, leaving 5 bases unmatched. Germline values: CDR1 MNHNS, CDR2 SASEGT. The chain's CDR3 is CASSYVGGYEQYF. For the CDR3, the DNA is TGTGCCAGCAGTTATGTGGGGGGGTACGAGCAGTACTTC.

The CDR3, as DNA: TGCGCCAGCAGCGGGACAGGGGGAGGCTACGAGCAGTACTTC. Residues: CASSGTGGGYEQYF. This chain uses TRBV5-1 with TRBJ2-7; TRBD1 aligns across 11 bases. The V segment lost 4 bases and the J segment 3 bases; nucleotides outside the gene matches: 3. Germline-derived CDR1 and CDR2 are SGHRS and YFSETQ. This CDR3 spans 14 amino acids. The full variable domain, with the rest looked up from reference TRBV5-1 and TRBJ2-7, is KAGVTQTPRYLIKTRGQQVTLSCSPISGHRSVSWYQQTPGQGLQFLFEYFSETQRNKGNFPGRFSGRQFSNSRSEMNVSTLELGDSALYLCASSGTGGGYEQYFGPGTRLTVT.

The CDR3 reads CASSSRDRGTAISEKLFF. CDR3 bases: TGTGCCAGTAGTAGCCGGGACAGGGGAACCGCAATATCTGAAAAACTGTTTTTT. V and J are TRBV19 and TRBJ1-4; 10 bases agree with TRBD1. Looked up from germline, CDR1 is LNHDA and CDR2 is SQIVND (reference sequence). The CDR3 is 18 residues long. J was trimmed by 7 bases and V by 4 bases; bases with no gene match: 15.

This clone was detected only once. The rearrangement links TRBV19 to TRBJ1-1, with TRBD1 identical over 7 bases. Germline CDR1 is LNHDA and CDR2 is SQIVND (reference sequence). The junction had 7 bases not matched to a gene; V was cut back by 8 bases and J by 1 base. The CDR3 has 14 residues. The CDR3 sequence: CASREGTANTEAFF. CDR3 coding DNA: TGTGCCAGTCGAGAGGGGACAGCGAACACTGAAGCTTTCTTT.

This chain links TRBV5-6 with TRBJ1-4; D gene ambiguous. The V end was cut by 0 bases, the J end by 3 bases, with 12 bases between. The CDR3 is 16 residues long. CDR1 and CDR2 (germline): SGHDT, YYEEEE. The CDR3 nucleotides read TGTGCCAGCAGCTTGGAATCTCTACAGTCTAATGAAAAACTGTTTTTT. Amino acids: CASSLESLQSNEKLFF.

This clone has only one observation. J is TRBJ1-5 and V is TRBV6-5, with D maybe TRBD1 (6 bases). The CDR3 is 15 residues long. Germline V gives CDR1 MNHEY, CDR2 SVGAGI. Trimming took off 6 bases at V and 1 base at J, with 13 bases between the two ends. This chain's CDR3 is CASSLLGASNQPQHF. The CDR3, as DNA: TGTGCCAGCAGCCTATTGGGGGCCAGCAATCAGCCCCAGCATTTT.

The chain uses TRBV9 and TRBJ1-2; TRBD1 matches at 7 bases. Losses at the gene ends were 0 bases for V and 4 bases for J; bases not matched to a gene: 6. The CDR3 extends over 15 amino acids. Germline V gives CDR1 SGDLS, CDR2 YYNGEE. This chain's CDR3 is CASSVDRTGRYGYTF. For the CDR3, the DNA is TGTGCCAGCAGCGTAGACAGGACAGGACGCTATGGCTACACCTTC. Supplemented by reference TRBV9 and TRBJ1-2, the full variable domain reads DSGVTQTPKHLITATGQRVTLRCSPRSGDLSVYWYQQSLDQGLQFLIQYYNGEERAKGNILERFSAQQFPDLHSELNLSSLELGDSALYFCASSVDRTGRYGYTFGSGTRLTVV.

The chain joins TRBV19 to TRBJ1-5; 9 bases align to TRBD1. Unmatched junction bases numbered 7, after V lost 3 bases and J lost 7 bases. This CDR3 is built from 15 residues. Germline CDR1 LNHDA, CDR2 SQIVND (reference sequence). The chain's CDR3 is CASSIVRQGEQPQHF. The CDR3 DNA is TGTGCCAGTAGTATCGTAAGACAGGGGGAACAGCCCCAGCATTTT.

The J gene is TRBJ1-1, the V gene TRBV29-1; unclear D gene. The V and J ends lost 5 bases and 0 bases respectively, with 7 bases between them. Germline V CDR1 and CDR2: SQVTM, ANQGSEA. The CDR3 consists of 12 residues. This CDR3 reads CSVSFMNTEAFF. The CDR3 bases are TGCAGCGTTTCATTCATGAACACTGAAGCTTTCTTT.

The table lists this clone with a few counts. This chain connects TRBV3-1 (or the pseudogene TRBV3-2) to TRBJ1-2; D is ambiguous. Germline V gene data show CDR1 as LGHDT and CDR2 as YNNKEL (reference sequence). The CDR3 spans 15 residues. V gave up 1 base and J gave up 2 bases, with 11 bases separating them. CDR3 nucleotide sequence: TGTGCCAGCAGCCAAGGGGCCAGGATGAACTATGGCTACACCTTC. Amino acids: CASSQGARMNYGYTF.

The V call is TRBV4-3, the J call TRBJ1-3; D call uncertain. The germline gives CDR1 LGHNA, CDR2 YSLEER. The CDR3 loop spans 15 amino acids. Trimming stripped 1 base from V and 0 bases from J, with 7 bases between. The CDR3 DNA sequence: TGCGCCAGCAGCCAAGGAGCCCTCTCTGGAAACACCATATATTTT. It yields the protein CASSQGALSGNTIYF.

The J gene is TRBJ2-1, the V gene TRBV29-1, with TRBD1 matching 8 bases. The germline CDR1 and CDR2 sequences are SQVTM and ANQGSEA. The J segment lost 8 bases and the V segment lost 1 base, leaving 7 bases of the junction unmatched. The CDR3 has 14 residues. CDR3 DNA sequence: TGCAGCGTTGAAGGATACAGGGGGTTGGATGAGCAGTTCTTC. Translating gives CSVEGYRGLDEQFF.

This rearrangement joins TRBV7-2 to TRBJ1-5; TRBD1 matches at 7 bases. Germline CDR1 is SGHTA and CDR2 is FQGNSA. V lost 6 bases, J lost 5 bases, and 7 bases stayed unmatched. The CDR3 extends over 14 amino acids. CDR3 in DNA: TGTGCCAGCAGTCTTCAGGGGGGAGATCAGCCCCAGCATTTT. This translates into CASSLQGGDQPQHF.

The rearrangement uses TRBV5-1 and TRBJ2-3; no clear D gene. Trimming cost V 4 bases and J 2 bases, with 14 bases left between them. The germline CDR1 and CDR2 sequences are SGHRS and YFSETQ. The CDR3 is made up of 15 amino acids. CDR3 sequence (DNA): TGCGCCAGCAGCCAGAATACGATTAACACAGATACGCAGTATTTT. Translated: CASSQNTINTDTQYF.

This clone was seen more than once but under ten times. The chain has TRBV25-1 and TRBJ2-7; no definite D call. The V gene lost 7 bases and the J gene lost 3 bases, with 22 bases spanning the gap. The CDR3 has 16 amino acids. Germline V gene lookup returns CDR1 MGHDK and CDR2 SYGVNS. DNA for the CDR3: TGTGCCAGCACTCCTAAAATGATGGGCGCTGGCTACGAGCAGTACTTC. Its protein product is CASTPKMMGAGYEQYF.

The V and J genes are TRBV18 and TRBJ2-7, with TRBD2 as a possible D gene (6 bases). Germline loops: CDR1 KGHSH, CDR2 LQKENI. The CDR3 is made up of 15 amino acids. V was shortened by 1 base and J by 4 bases, with 14 bases between the two germline ends. The CDR3 nucleotides read TGTGCCAGCTCACCACTCGGAGGGGTTGAGTACGAGCAGTACTTC. Protein: CASSPLGGVEYEQYF. The full variable domain, rest sourced from reference TRBV18 and TRBJ2-7, is NAGVMQNPRHLVRRRGQEARLRCSPMKGHSHVYWYRQLPEEGLKFMVYLQKENIIDESGMPKERFSAEFPKEGPSILRIQQVVRGDSAAYFCASSPLGGVEYEQYFGPGTRLTVT.

This clone was found once. Here the CDR3 reads CASSQHRDQPQHF. CDR3 DNA: TGTGCCAGCAGCCAACACAGGGATCAGCCCCAGCATTTT. This chain links TRBV14 with TRBJ1-5; possibly TRBD1 for D (6 bases). The V end was cut by 2 bases, the J end by 5 bases, with 7 bases between. CDR3 length: 13 residues. Germline V gene lookup returns CDR1 SGHDN and CDR2 FVKESK.

The count of this clone is one. The chain joins TRBV19 to TRBJ1-6; perhaps TRBD1 as D (6 bases). CDR1 is LNHDA, CDR2 SQIVND, per germline (reference sequence). This CDR3 spans 16 amino acids. V lost 4 bases and J lost 7, with 17 bases in between. The chain's CDR3 is CASSTTWDTKNSPLHF. CDR3 sequence (DNA): TGTGCCAGTAGTACGACCTGGGACACCAAGAATTCACCCCTCCACTTT.

The chain joins TRBV4-2 to TRBJ2-1, with 14 bases identical to TRBD2. V shed 2 bases and J 5 bases; nucleotides not matched to a gene: 11. This CDR3 is 19 amino acids long. The germline V gene encodes CDR1 LGHNA and CDR2 YNFKEQ. The CDR3, as DNA: TGTGCCAGCAGCCAAATCATAGGACTAGCGGGAGGAAGGGACAATGAGCAGTTCTTC. It yields the protein CASSQIIGLAGGRDNEQFF.

The chain uses TRBV2 and TRBJ2-5; TRBD2 is a possible D gene (6 bases). In germline, CDR1 is SNHLY, CDR2 FYNNEI. CDR3 size: 14 residues. The V and J ends lost 8 bases and 3 bases respectively, with 16 bases between them. Written as DNA, the CDR3 is TGTGCCAGCCCTCCTGGGATAGCGGAAGAGACCCAGTACTTC. Its translation is CASPPGIAEETQYF.

The rearrangement joins TRBV24-1 to TRBJ2-7; D unclear. Germline values: CDR1 KGHDR, CDR2 SFDVKD. V was shortened by 1 base and J by 0 bases, with 6 bases between the two germline ends. This CDR3 is built from 14 residues. The CDR3, as DNA: TGTGCCACCAGTGATTTCTGGCTCTCCTACGAGCAGTACTTC. This translates into CATSDFWLSYEQYF.